This TCR beta chain was obtained from a study of early T cells in non-severe SARS-CoV-2 infection. Study overall: With bulk RNA from unsorted whole blood as input, sequencing yielded unpaired chains.

Looked up from germline, CDR1 is SEHNR and CDR2 is FQNEAQ (reference sequence). The CDR3 runs 13 residues. V was shortened by 6 bases and J by 5 bases, with 11 bases between the two germline ends. Researchers tagged individual cDNA molecules with unique molecular identifiers. One entry per CDR3 protein results from TCRdb running MiXCR on the 5' RACE reads. Of 25,000 to 30,000 distinct CDR3 sequences in the sample, around 4.5% were seen once. Study results and limitations: Matching with VDJdb favored anti-spike CD8 responses (missing private and CD4 specificities).

This clonotype was seen at least ten times. The antigen remains unidentified. The TCR originated in an adult who was a healthcare worker with PCR-confirmed SARS-CoV-2 infection or an uninfected control (not recorded which). V is TRBV7-9 and J is TRBJ2-1; weak D call: TRBD2 (5 bases). Sequencing was performed on whole blood. The CDR3: CASRDFGNNEQFF. In DNA form, the CDR3 reads TGTGCCAGCAGGGACTTCGGGAACAATGAGCAGTTCTTC.